This T cell receptor (beta chain) was recovered during a study of graft-versus-host responses after intestinal transplantation. In the study overall: Transplantation in recipients was multivisceral, liver-intestinal, or isolated intestinal.

The repertoire was sequenced with immunoSEQ multiplex PCR; TCRdb's copy has only in-frame clones and lacks some. The table has about 8,200 clones, 30% seen once; the top ten hold around 5.8%. The CDR3 contains 14 residues. V was pared by 2 bases and J by 5 bases, with 6 bases of the junction left unmatched. The germline V gene has CDR1 MNHEY and CDR2 SVGAGI. The sample was alloreactive CD4+ T cells from a mixed lymphocyte reaction culture, taken before intestinal transplant. Subset indicated: CFSE-low proliferating T cells sorted from roughly six-day pre-transplant mixed lymphocyte reaction (GvH or HvG direction). The V and J genes are TRBV6-5 and TRBJ2-7; 7 bases match TRBD1. This sequence originates from a human patient who received an intestinal transplant. CDR3 sequence (DNA): TGTGCCAGCAGTTACAATCAGGGGGTCAACGAGCAGTACTTC. Its protein product is CASSYNQGVNEQYF.